These 23 T cell receptor beta chains were sequenced from one sample in a study of blood T cell repertoires in COVID-19. Repertoires were generated with immunoSEQ multiplex PCR, while TCRdb's copy carries only in-frame clones and drops some. Of 130,000 to 150,000 clones in the sample, more than 75% were seen once. The source material was peripheral blood. The receptors stem from a man aged 55 to 70 with active or convalescent COVID-19.

V gene TRBV12-3 or TRBV12-4 combines with J gene TRBJ2-1, with D possibly being TRBD1 (5 bases). The length of the CDR3 is 13 residues. The ends were cut back, 6 bases at V and 4 bases at J, with 10 bases in the middle. CDR3 DNA sequence: TGTGCCAGCAGCTCACAGGCGTACAATGAGCAGTTCTTC. This encodes CASSSQAYNEQFF.

The genes are TRBV4-3 and TRBJ2-7, with 14 nucleotides matching TRBD2. CDR3 size: 18 residues. CDR1 is LGHNA, CDR2 YSLEER, per germline. Trimming cost V 5 bases and J 4 bases; bases outside gene matches: 13. The CDR3 sequence: CASSTSVPGLAGVYEQYF. CDR3 nucleotides: TGCGCCAGCAGCACTTCCGTCCCGGGACTAGCGGGAGTGTACGAGCAGTACTTC.

The chain uses TRBV7-2 and TRBJ2-7; 14 bases agree with TRBD2. The V gene end was trimmed by 5 bases and the J gene end by 6 bases; junction bases not matched to a gene: 6. CDR3 length: 15 residues. CDR1 is SGHTA and CDR2 is FQGNSA in the germline V gene. The CDR3 loop reads CASSPRTSGRLEQYF. For the CDR3, the DNA is TGTGCCAGCAGCCCAAGGACTAGCGGGAGGCTCGAGCAGTACTTC.

The rearrangement joins TRBV19 to TRBJ2-7, with D possibly being TRBD2 (6 bases). The germline V gene has CDR1 LNHDA and CDR2 SQIVND (reference sequence). V lost 4 bases and J 2 bases, leaving 12 bases between the germline ends. The CDR3 is 14 amino acids. The CDR3 coding sequence is TGTGCCAGTAGTAGACCGACTAGTCCCTACGAGCAGTACTTC. Its translation is CASSRPTSPYEQYF. The entire variable domain, with the rest obtained from reference TRBV19 and TRBJ2-7, is as follows: DGGITQSPKYLFRKEGQNVTLSCEQNLNHDAMYWYRQDPGQGLRLIYYSQIVNDFQKGDIAEGYSVSREKKESFPLTVTSAQKNPTAFYLCASSRPTSPYEQYFGPGTRLTVT.

This clone was counted between two and nine times. The V and J genes are TRBV5-6 and TRBJ1-1, with 8 bases matching TRBD1. The germline CDR1 and CDR2 sequences are SGHDT and YYEEEE. This CDR3 spans 15 amino acids. The V and J ends lost 2 bases and 1 base, in that order; junction bases with no gene match: 4. As DNA, the CDR3 is TGTGCCAGCAGCTTTGACGACAGGGGGAACACTGAAGCTTTCTTT. Translated, it gives CASSFDDRGNTEAFF.

The chain carries TRBV5-4 and TRBJ1-1; TRBD1 matches 9 bases. V lost 5 bases and J lost 3; bases outside the gene matches: 8. CDR3 length equals 15 residues. CDR1 is SGHNT and CDR2 is YYREEE in the germline V gene (reference sequence). CDR3 coding DNA: TGTGCCAGCAGGCCCCGGGACAGGGAGCACACTGAAGCTTTCTTT. The encoded protein is CASRPRDREHTEAFF.

The chain is built from TRBV27 and TRBJ2-7; 8 nucleotides match TRBD2. The CDR3 has 13 residues. J lost 4 bases, V lost 4 bases, and 3 bases had no gene match. The germline CDR1 and CDR2 sequences are MNHEY and SMNVEV (reference sequence). As DNA, the CDR3 is TGTGCCAGCAGTTCTCTAGCGGGTTACGAGCAGTACTTC. This codes for CASSSLAGYEQYF.

As regards this clone: Mismatch with germline at one junction end may stem from a read error. This chain links TRBV3-1 (or the pseudogene TRBV3-2) with TRBJ1-5; D gene unclear. The CDR3 length is 13 residues. Germline-derived CDR1 and CDR2 are LGHDT and YNNKEL (reference sequence). The CDR3, as DNA: TGTGCCAGCAGCGCCTATAGCGATCAGCCCCAGCATTTT. Its translation is CASSAYSDQPQHF.

The chain couples TRBV24-1 to TRBJ2-2, with 9 bases fitting TRBD2. Germline V CDR1 and CDR2: KGHDR, SFDVKD. The CDR3 is made up of 18 amino acids. Trimming cost V 10 bases and J 1 base; bases outside gene matches: 15. The CDR3 here is CATSSPPLAGMNTGELFF. The CDR3 DNA sequence: TGTGCCACTAGTAGCCCCCCCCTAGCGGGAATGAACACCGGGGAGCTGTTTTTT.

The rearrangement uses TRBV19 and TRBJ2-3; a possible D gene is TRBD2 (7 bases). This CDR3 is built from 14 residues. V was cut by 8 bases and J by 4 bases, with 16 bases left in between. Per the germline V gene, CDR1 is LNHDA and CDR2 is SQIVND (reference sequence). The CDR3: CASGHAGAPDTQYF. The DNA of the CDR3 is TGTGCCAGTGGTCACGCGGGGGCCCCAGATACGCAGTATTTT.

The chain links TRBV5-1 to TRBJ1-5; 7 nucleotides agree with TRBD1. V trimming: 1 base; J trimming: 2 bases; junction bases outside the gene matches: 6. The germline V gene encodes CDR1 SGHRS and CDR2 YFSETQ. This CDR3 contains 16 residues. The CDR3, as DNA: TGCGCCAGCAGCTTGACAGGGGAAGAGGGCAATCAGCCCCAGCATTTT. Translated: CASSLTGEEGNQPQHF.

The V and J genes are TRBV4-1 and TRBJ2-7; 8 positions agree with TRBD2. The CDR3 consists of 16 residues. Germline trimming cut 0 bases from V and 2 bases from J; bases unmatched to any gene: 6. The germline V gene encodes CDR1 MGHRA and CDR2 YSYEKL. The CDR3, as DNA: TGCGCCAGCAGCCAAGATATAGCGGGGCTCCCCTACGAGCAGTACTTC. This gives the protein CASSQDIAGLPYEQYF.

The V call is TRBV7-2, the J call TRBJ1-2; D call uncertain. V was shortened by 2 bases and J by 8 bases, with 6 bases between the two germline ends. The germline V gene has CDR1 SGHTA and CDR2 FQGNSA. The CDR3 consists of 11 residues. The CDR3 DNA reads TGTGCCAGCAGCTTAATAGTAGGCTACACCTTC. Protein product: CASSLIVGYTF.

The genes are TRBV5-5 and TRBJ1-6, with 10 bases that match TRBD1. The CDR3 runs to 15 residues. Losses at the gene ends were 5 bases for V and 8 bases for J; bases not matched to a gene: 7. Germline V gene lookup returns CDR1 SGHKS and CDR2 YYEKEE (reference sequence). The CDR3 nucleotides read TGTGCCAGCAGACTTGGACAGGGGGAATATTCACCCCTCCACTTT. Its protein product is CASRLGQGEYSPLHF.

A few counts support this clone. The chain couples TRBV30 to TRBJ2-7, with 9 bases matching TRBD1. Germline values: CDR1 GTSNPN, CDR2 SVGIG (reference sequence). The CDR3 has 13 amino acids. The V segment lost 0 bases and the J segment 6 bases; nucleotides outside the gene matches: 3. CDR3 amino acids: CAWSVYRGREQYF. The CDR3 DNA reads TGTGCCTGGAGTGTGTACAGGGGGCGCGAGCAGTACTTC. Full variable domain (remainder filled in from reference TRBV30 and TRBJ2-7): SQTIHQWPATLVQPVGSPLSLECTVEGTSNPNLYWYRQAAGRGLQLLFYSVGIGQISSEVPQNLSASRPQDRQFILSSKKLLLSDSGFYLCAWSVYRGREQYFGPGTRLTVT.

This rearrangement joins TRBV19 to TRBJ1-2; no clear D. The CDR3 runs 14 residues. Trimming pared 7 bases from V and 6 bases from J, leaving 18 bases between. Germline lookup yields CDR1 LNHDA and CDR2 SQIVND (reference sequence). As DNA, the CDR3 is TGTGCCAGTAACCCGTCTGGCGGCGCGCATGGCTACACCTTC. It specifies CASNPSGGAHGYTF. Supplemented by reference TRBV19 and TRBJ1-2, the full variable domain reads DGGITQSPKYLFRKEGQNVTLSCEQNLNHDAMYWYRQDPGQGLRLIYYSQIVNDFQKGDIAEGYSVSREKKESFPLTVTSAQKNPTAFYLCASNPSGGAHGYTFGSGTRLTVV.

The chain carries TRBV18 and TRBJ1-4; 7 positions match TRBD1. This CDR3 is built from 14 residues. Per germline, CDR1 KGHSH and CDR2 LQKENI. Losses at the gene ends were 6 bases for V and 2 bases for J; bases not matched to a gene: 3. The CDR3 nucleotides read TGTGCCAGCTCTCGGGGACAGACTAATGAAAAACTGTTTTTT. Translation: CASSRGQTNEKLFF.

The chain recombines TRBV15 with TRBJ1-2, with a tentative D call TRBD1 (6 bases). From germline, CDR1 is LNHNV and CDR2 YYDKDF (reference sequence). Deletions cut 0 bases from V and 1 base from J, with 18 bases between. The length of the CDR3 is 18 residues. CDR3 sequence reads: CATSRDRGRQGINYGYTF. CDR3 coding DNA: TGTGCCACCAGCAGAGATCGAGGACGGCAGGGGATTAACTATGGCTACACCTTC.

The gene calls are TRBV9 and TRBJ2-4, with TRBD2 as a possible D gene (6 bases). The CDR3 is 12 amino acids. CDR1 and CDR2 (germline): SGDLS, YYNGEE. V lost 2 bases and J 16 bases, leaving 16 bases between the germline ends. For the CDR3, the DNA is TGTGCCAGCAGCGTGGGACTTCAGCCCCTCTACTTC. Translated: CASSVGLQPLYF.

V is TRBV28 and J is TRBJ1-2; TRBD1 is a possible D gene (6 bases). Germline V gene data show CDR1 as MDHEN and CDR2 as SYDVKM. This CDR3 is built from 14 residues. Trimming cost V 6 bases and J 4 bases, with 15 bases left between them. In DNA, the CDR3 is TGTGCCAGCAGAACCCAGTTGGACAGCTATGGCTACACCTTC. This gives the protein CASRTQLDSYGYTF.

The V gene is TRBV28, the J gene TRBJ1-2; unclear D gene. This CDR3 comprises 15 residues. Trimming cost V 5 bases and J 6 bases, with 19 bases left between them. Per the germline V gene, CDR1 is MDHEN and CDR2 is SYDVKM. CDR3 loop: CASSAELWVSNGYTF. DNA for the CDR3: TGTGCCAGCAGTGCCGAACTATGGGTCTCGAATGGCTACACCTTC.

V usage is TRBV2 and J usage is TRBJ2-7; D call uncertain. Germline loops: CDR1 SNHLY, CDR2 FYNNEI. V was clipped by 3 bases and J by 4 bases, with 10 bases between them. This CDR3 contains 13 residues. The CDR3: CASSESPGYEQYF. The CDR3, as DNA: TGTGCCAGCAGTGAGTCGCCCGGGTACGAGCAGTACTTC.

V is TRBV11-3 and J is TRBJ2-1; 10 bases agree with TRBD2. The CDR3 spans 15 residues. The germline CDR1 and CDR2 sequences are SGHNT and YENEEA. V gave up 5 bases and J gave up 8 bases; unmatched junction bases: 9. CDR3 residues: CASSTPGTSVDEQFF. The CDR3, as DNA: TGTGCCAGCAGCACCCCCGGGACTAGCGTTGATGAGCAGTTCTTC.